The source of this T cell receptor (beta chain) is a study of blood T cell repertoires in COVID-19 (dated by TCRdb to about 2020). Broadly, across the study: The collaborator samples originated in the United States, Italy and Spain and spanned the acute and convalescent phases of COVID-19. The material from the prospective study consisted of cDNA or gDNA derived from T cells, B-cell-depleted T cells, or PBMCs. Subjects who had been exposed to COVID-19, were actively infected with it, or had recovered from it provided the deeply sampled blood TCRbeta repertoires that made up the dataset. The repertoires were released in a freely available public database intended as a resource for research on the immune response to SARS-CoV-2. The samples were drawn from the first 160 participants of the ongoing ImmuneRACE study and from some 1,300 subjects provided by 6 global collaborators. The sample metadata nearly always contained a de-identified subject ID, COVID-19 status, age in years and sex. HLA class I and class II types, where available, came from metadata supplied by the sample provider rather than from assay-based typing.

The collaborating institutions used their own protocols to collect whole blood in K2EDTA tubes. For TCRbeta analysis, collaborator samples were shipped as frozen whole blood, as isolated PBMCs, or as DNA extracted from either sample type. This clone was counted a single time. The clone's antigen remains unknown. Base qualities are not recorded, but no much larger clone differs from it by a single base. Broad study findings and their caveats: The amount of clinical and demographic metadata varied by source and participant and was provided uncurated.

The CDR3 sequence holds 15 residues, the cysteine and phenylalanine included. Only the CDR3 portion is preserved as DNA: 45 bases, with reading frame beginning at the first base. Unmatched junction bases come to 8, with V trimmed by 5 bases and J by 9 bases. CDR1 and CDR2 are drawn from the germline V gene: MNHEY, SVGEGT. TCRbeta CDR3 regions were amplified from genomic DNA by means of the immunoSEQ Assay, a bias-controlled multiplex PCR. The original pipeline was this. The number of nucleated cells in each sample was estimated from the amplification of reference gene primers within the assay. To quantify the absolute abundance of each unique TCRbeta CDR3 rearrangement, sequence reads were collapsed and filtered. For each sample, productive Simpson clonality was calculated by taking the square root of Simpson's diversity index across productive rearrangements. Entries here come from immuneACCESS through TCRdb and include only in-frame sequences with V and J called. Some clones fail to appear in such tables; in the studies checked, an unresolved V gene covers under half of the shortfall, and the cause of the remainder is unknown. V, J and clone size reflect that table, while D and trimming were determined from the DNA. The sample table records 80,000 to 95,000 clones; 60% to 85% of these occur just once. The ten largest clones add up to roughly 10% of the sample.

The rearrangement combines TRBV6-2 or TRBV6-3 with TRBJ2-1; 12 of the junction bases match TRBD1. Sequencing was done on a sample of peripheral blood. The source of this sequence is a woman of 80 years or more with acute or convalescent COVID-19. The DNA sequence follows: TGTGCCAGCAGTAACAAGGGACAGGGGGCTGGTGAGCAGTTCTTC. Its protein product is CASSNKGQGAGEQFF.